The next 7 T cell receptor beta chains were all read from a single sample in a study of radiotherapy plus CTLA-4 blockade in lung cancer. Sequencing was performed with immunoSEQ multiplex PCR; in TCRdb, only in-frame clones are kept and a portion is missing. The sample contains 65,000 to 90,000 clones, 85% to 90% of which appear only once. Material: peripheral blood, obtained from a patient treated with radiotherapy plus ipilimumab. Source of these receptors: a human donor with non-small cell lung cancer who had stable disease on radiotherapy plus ipilimumab.

V usage is TRBV7-9 and J usage is TRBJ2-3; 8 bases are shared with TRBD2. Germline loops: CDR1 SEHNR, CDR2 FQNEAQ (reference sequence). CDR3 size: 15 residues. V lost 1 base and J lost 4; bases outside the gene matches: 4. CDR3 nucleotide sequence: TGTGCCAGCAGCTTAGTAGCGGGGTCGGCAGATACGCAGTATTTT. Translation: CASSLVAGSADTQYF.

This rearrangement joins TRBV6-5 to TRBJ2-7; D not certain. Germline values: CDR1 MNHEY, CDR2 SVGAGI. The CDR3 is made up of 13 amino acids. Trimming left V 4 bases short and J 4 bases short, with 11 bases between. The CDR3 region has the DNA TGTGCCAGCAGTTTCCCCCCCTCTTACGAGCAGTACTTC. This codes for CASSFPPSYEQYF.

The chain joins TRBV5-5 to TRBJ1-3; a possible D gene is TRBD1 (5 bases). The ends were cut back, 4 bases at V and 2 bases at J, with 13 bases in the middle. The CDR3 totals 15 residues. The germline V gene has CDR1 SGHKS and CDR2 YYEKEE (reference sequence). The chain's CDR3 is CASSPGGNAGNTIYF. The CDR3 region has the DNA TGTGCCAGCAGCCCGGGGGGAAACGCTGGAAACACCATATATTTT.

The genes are TRBV2 and TRBJ1-1; D uncertain. Trimming stripped 8 bases from V and 5 bases from J, with 21 bases between. The CDR3 is 15 amino acids. The germline CDR1 and CDR2 sequences are SNHLY and FYNNEI. The CDR3 protein is CASPAPTTTGTEAFF. CDR3 DNA: TGTGCCAGCCCCGCCCCCACAACCACGGGGACTGAAGCTTTCTTT.

This chain joins TRBV9 and TRBJ2-7; D tentatively fits TRBD1 or TRBD2 (6 bases each). The CDR3 contains 15 residues. Looked up from germline, CDR1 is SGDLS and CDR2 is YYNGEE. Trimming left V 0 bases short and J 0 bases short, with 10 bases between. The CDR3 DNA is TGTGCCAGCAGCGTAGCGGGGGCCGGCTCCTACGAGCAGTACTTC. As protein: CASSVAGAGSYEQYF.

V and J are TRBV6-5 and TRBJ1-1; no clear D. Germline loops: CDR1 MNHEY, CDR2 SVGAGI. The V and J ends lost 0 bases and 0 bases respectively, with 8 bases between them. This CDR3 is built from 15 residues. The CDR3 nucleotides are TGTGCCAGCAGTTACTCGGAGGGCCTGAACACTGAAGCTTTCTTT. Translating gives CASSYSEGLNTEAFF.

The chain uses TRBV13 and TRBJ1-3; D is unresolved. There are 14 residues in the CDR3. The V end lost 8 bases, the J end lost 0 bases, and 11 bases lay between the germline ends. The germline CDR1 and CDR2 sequences are PRHDT and FYEKMQ (reference sequence). The CDR3 DNA reads as TGTGCCAGCGGCCAGTATTTCTCTGGAAACACCATATATTTT. Its translation: CASGQYFSGNTIYF.